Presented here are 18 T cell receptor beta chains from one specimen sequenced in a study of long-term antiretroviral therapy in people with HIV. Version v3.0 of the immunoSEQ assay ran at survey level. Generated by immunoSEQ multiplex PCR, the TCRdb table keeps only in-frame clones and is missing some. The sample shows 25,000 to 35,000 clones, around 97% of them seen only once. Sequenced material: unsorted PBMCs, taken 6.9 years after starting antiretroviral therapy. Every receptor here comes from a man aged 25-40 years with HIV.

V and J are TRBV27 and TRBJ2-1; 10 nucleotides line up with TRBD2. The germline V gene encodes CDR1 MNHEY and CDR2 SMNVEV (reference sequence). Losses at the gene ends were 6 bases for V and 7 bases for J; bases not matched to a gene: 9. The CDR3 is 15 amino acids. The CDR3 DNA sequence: TGTGCCAGCAGAAGAGCGGGAGGGCCGGTAAATGAGCAGTTCTTC. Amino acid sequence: CASRRAGGPVNEQFF.

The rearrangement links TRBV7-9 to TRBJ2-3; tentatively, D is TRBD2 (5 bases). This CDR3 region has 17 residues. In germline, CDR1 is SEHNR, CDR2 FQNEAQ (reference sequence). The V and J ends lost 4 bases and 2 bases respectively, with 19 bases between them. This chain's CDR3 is CASSSMLEEEDTDTQYF. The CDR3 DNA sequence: TGTGCCAGCAGCTCCATGTTGGAGGAGGAGGACACAGATACGCAGTATTTT.

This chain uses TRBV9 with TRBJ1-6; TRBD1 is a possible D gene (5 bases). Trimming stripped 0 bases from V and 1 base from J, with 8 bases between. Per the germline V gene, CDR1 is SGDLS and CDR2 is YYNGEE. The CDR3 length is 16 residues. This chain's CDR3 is CASSVGGGSYNSPLHF. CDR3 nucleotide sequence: TGTGCCAGCAGCGTAGGGGGGGGATCCTATAATTCACCCCTCCACTTT.

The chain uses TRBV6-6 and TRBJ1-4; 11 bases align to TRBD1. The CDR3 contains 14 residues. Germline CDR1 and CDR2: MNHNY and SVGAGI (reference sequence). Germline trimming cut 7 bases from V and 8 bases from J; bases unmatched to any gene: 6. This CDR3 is CASTLGQGEEKLFF. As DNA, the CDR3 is TGTGCCAGCACCTTGGGACAGGGGGAGGAAAAACTGTTTTTT.

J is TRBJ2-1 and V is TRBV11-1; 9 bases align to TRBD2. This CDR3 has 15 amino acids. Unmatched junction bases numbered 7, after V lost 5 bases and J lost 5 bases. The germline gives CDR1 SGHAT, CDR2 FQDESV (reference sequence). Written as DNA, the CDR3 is TGTGCCAGCAGCCGGGGACTAGCCGAAAACAATGAGCAGTTCTTC. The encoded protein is CASSRGLAENNEQFF.

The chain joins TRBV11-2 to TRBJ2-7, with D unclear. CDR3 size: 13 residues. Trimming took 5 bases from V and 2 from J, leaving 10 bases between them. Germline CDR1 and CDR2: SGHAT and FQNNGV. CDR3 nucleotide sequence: TGTGCCAGCAGCCTACCGGTGACCTACGAGCAGTACTTC. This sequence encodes CASSLPVTYEQYF.

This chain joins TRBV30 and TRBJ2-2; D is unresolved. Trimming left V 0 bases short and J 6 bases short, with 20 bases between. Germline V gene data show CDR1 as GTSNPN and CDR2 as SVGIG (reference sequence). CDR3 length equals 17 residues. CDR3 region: CAWSVRKDGFPPGELFF. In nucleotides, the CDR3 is TGTGCCTGGAGTGTACGGAAGGACGGCTTTCCGCCCGGGGAGCTGTTTTTT.

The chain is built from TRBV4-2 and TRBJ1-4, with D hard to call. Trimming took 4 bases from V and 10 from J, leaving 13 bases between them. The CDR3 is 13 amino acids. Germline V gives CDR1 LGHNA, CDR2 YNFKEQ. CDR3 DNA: TGTGCCAGCAGCCCAGACTTGGAAGGAAAACTGTTTTTT. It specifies CASSPDLEGKLFF.

CDR3 sequence (DNA): TGTGCCAGCAGGGGAACATCCTACGAGCAGTACTTC. Protein sequence: CASRGTSYEQYF. This chain links TRBV5-6 with TRBJ2-7; D is uncertain. This CDR3 contains 12 residues. CDR1 is SGHDT, CDR2 YYEEEE, per germline. The V and J ends lost 5 bases and 1 base respectively, with 7 bases between them.

CDR3 nucleotide sequence: TGTGCCAGCAGCCGTTCGGGACAGGGGATAGTAGAGCAGTTCTTC. This encodes CASSRSGQGIVEQFF. This chain uses TRBV11-1 with TRBJ2-1, with 10 bases that match TRBD1. This CDR3 has 15 amino acids. Germline loops: CDR1 SGHAT, CDR2 FQDESV (reference sequence). The V and J ends lost 5 bases and 10 bases, in that order; junction bases with no gene match: 11.

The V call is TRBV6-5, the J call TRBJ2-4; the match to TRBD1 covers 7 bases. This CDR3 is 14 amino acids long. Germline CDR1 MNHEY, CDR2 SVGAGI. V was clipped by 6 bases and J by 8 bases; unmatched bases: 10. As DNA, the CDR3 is TGTGCCAGCAGCTCTATCGACAGGGCAGACATTCAGTACTTC. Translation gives CASSSIDRADIQYF.

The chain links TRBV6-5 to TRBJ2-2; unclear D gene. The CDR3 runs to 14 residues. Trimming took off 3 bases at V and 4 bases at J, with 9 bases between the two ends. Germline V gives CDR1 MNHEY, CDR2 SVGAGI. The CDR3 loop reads CASSYTGSTGELFF. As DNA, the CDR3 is TGTGCCAGCAGTTATACCGGAAGCACCGGGGAGCTGTTTTTT.

The CDR3, as DNA: TGTGCCAGCTCACCGAATCGGTTTGAGCCCGTAGGAGGAAACACCATATATTTT. Its protein is CASSPNRFEPVGGNTIYF. V usage is TRBV18 and J usage is TRBJ1-3; D not certain. Trimming took off 3 bases at V and 4 bases at J, with 22 bases between the two ends. This CDR3 spans 18 amino acids. Germline CDR1 reads KGHSH; CDR2 reads LQKENI. Based on the CDR3 plus reference TRBV18 and TRBJ1-3, the full variable domain is NAGVMQNPRHLVRRRGQEARLRCSPMKGHSHVYWYRQLPEEGLKFMVYLQKENIIDESGMPKERFSAEFPKEGPSILRIQQVVRGDSAAYFCASSPNRFEPVGGNTIYFGEGSWLTVV.

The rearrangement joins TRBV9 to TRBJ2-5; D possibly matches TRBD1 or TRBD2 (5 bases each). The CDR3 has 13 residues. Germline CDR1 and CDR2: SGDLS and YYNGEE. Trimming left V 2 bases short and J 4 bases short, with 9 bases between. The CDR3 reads CASSVTGTETQYF. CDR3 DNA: TGTGCCAGCAGCGTGACCGGGACAGAGACCCAGTACTTC.

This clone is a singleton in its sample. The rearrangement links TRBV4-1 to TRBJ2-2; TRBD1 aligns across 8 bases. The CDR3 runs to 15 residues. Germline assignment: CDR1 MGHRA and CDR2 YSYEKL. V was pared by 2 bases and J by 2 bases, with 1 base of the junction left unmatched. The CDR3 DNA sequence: TGCGCCAGCAGCCAAACAGGGGGAAACACCGGGGAGCTGTTTTTT. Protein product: CASSQTGGNTGELFF.

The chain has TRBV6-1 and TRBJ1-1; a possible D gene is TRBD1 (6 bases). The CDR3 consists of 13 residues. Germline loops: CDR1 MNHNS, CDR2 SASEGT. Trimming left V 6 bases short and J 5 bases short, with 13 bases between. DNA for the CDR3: TGTGCCAGCAGGGGAGGAAGGGGGACTGAAGCTTTCTTT. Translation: CASRGGRGTEAFF.

The CDR3 nucleotides are TGTGCCAGTTCTCGGATAGCGGGAGGGCCGGGGCAAGAGCAGTACTTC. Translated, it gives CASSRIAGGPGQEQYF. V usage is TRBV27 and J usage is TRBJ2-7; 11 bases are shared with TRBD2. Trimming at V came to 9 bases and at J to 7 bases, leaving 17 bases not matched to a gene. Looked up from germline, CDR1 is MNHEY and CDR2 is SMNVEV (reference sequence). This CDR3 is built from 16 residues.

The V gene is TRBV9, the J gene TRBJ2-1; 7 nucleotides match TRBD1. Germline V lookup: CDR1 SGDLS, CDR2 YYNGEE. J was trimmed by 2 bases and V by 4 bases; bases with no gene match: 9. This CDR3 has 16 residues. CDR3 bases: TGTGCCAGCAGCTCCTACAGGGGCCGTACCTACAATGAGCAGTTCTTC. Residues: CASSSYRGRTYNEQFF.